This entry concerns a single TCR beta chain. Its target is unknown. This CDR3 contains 16 residues. CDR1 is DFQATT, CDR2 SNEGSKA, per germline (reference sequence). This sample is drawn from a study of T-cell reconstitution after alpha-beta-depleted transplantation in children. Findings and caveats of the study: Newly made T cells mostly supplied T-cell counts and diversity one year after transplant. Reportedly, alpha-beta T cells present about two months post-transplant originated from several hundred expanded clones of graft origin. Surviving recipient T cells and thymic progenitors underlay high day-60 TCRbeta diversity in some patients.

TCRbeta library construction was performed incorporating unique molecular identifiers. TCRdb re-called the PCR reads through MiXCR, storing one row per CDR3 protein. The data contain around 9,000 distinct CDR3 sequences, 17% of them singletons. The sequence was collected from a girl less than two years old who had a stem cell transplant for combined immunodeficiency, so the T cells may come from the graft donor. The genes are TRBV20-1 and TRBJ2-3, with a possible D match to TRBD2 (5 bases). This sample comprised PBMCs, mostly from graft donor cells, obtained 60 days after TCRalphabeta/CD19-depleted stem cell transplant. The CDR3 DNA sequence: TGCCTGAGCAGCCGCCTGAGGGTCCTTGGTACAGATACGCAGTATTTT. Encoded protein: CLSSRLRVLGTDTQYF.